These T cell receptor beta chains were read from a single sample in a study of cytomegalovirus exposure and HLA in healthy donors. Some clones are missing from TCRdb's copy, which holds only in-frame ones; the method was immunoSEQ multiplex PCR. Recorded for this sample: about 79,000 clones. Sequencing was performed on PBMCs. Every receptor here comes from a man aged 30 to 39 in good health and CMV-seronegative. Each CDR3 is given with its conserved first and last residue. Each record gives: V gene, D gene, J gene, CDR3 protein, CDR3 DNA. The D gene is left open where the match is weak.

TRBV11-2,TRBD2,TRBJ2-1,CASSLSGVYNEQFF,TGTGCCAGCAGCTTAAGCGGGGTCTACAATGAGCAGTTCTTC
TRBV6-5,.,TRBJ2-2,CASSRPGTGELFF,TGTGCCAGCAGCCGTCCGGGCACCGGGGAGCTGTTTTTT
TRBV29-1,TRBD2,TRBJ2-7,CSVEAGGLPSYEQYF,TGCAGCGTTGAAGCGGGGGGACTCCCCTCCTACGAGCAGTACTTC
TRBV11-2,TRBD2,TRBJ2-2,CASSPGRGGPGGELFF,TGTGCCAGCAGCCCCGGGCGGGGGGGCCCTGGCGGGGAGCTGTTTTTT
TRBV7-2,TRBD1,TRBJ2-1,CASSLTGGNIDEQFF,TGTGCCAGCAGCTTGACAGGGGGGAATATTGATGAGCAGTTCTTC
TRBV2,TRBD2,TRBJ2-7,CASRGASGSHEQYF,TGTGCCAGCAGAGGAGCTAGCGGGAGCCACGAGCAGTACTTC
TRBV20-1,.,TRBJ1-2,CSARQAYGYTF,TGCAGTGCTAGACAGGCCTATGGCTACACCTTC
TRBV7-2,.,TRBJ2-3,CASSYFPGGDTQYF,TGTGCCAGCAGCTATTTCCCCGGAGGAGATACGCAGTATTTT
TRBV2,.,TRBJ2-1,CASSERIRSYNEQFF,TGTGCCAGCAGTGAGAGAATTCGGAGCTACAATGAGCAGTTCTTC
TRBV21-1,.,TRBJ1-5,CASTHWGTGDQPQHF,TGTGCCAGCACCCATTGGGGGACAGGGGATCAGCCCCAGCATTTT
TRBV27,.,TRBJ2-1,CASSPNRIAYNEQFF,TGTGCCAGCAGTCCCAATAGAATAGCGTACAATGAGCAGTTCTTC
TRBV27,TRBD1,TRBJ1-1,CASSSQGVWTEAFF,TGTGCCAGCAGTTCTCAGGGGGTATGGACTGAAGCTTTCTTT
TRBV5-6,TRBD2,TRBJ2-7,CASSFWEGSYEQYF,TGTGCCAGCAGCTTTTGGGAGGGCTCCTACGAGCAGTACTTC
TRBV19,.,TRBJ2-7,CASGMGSVHTYEQYF,TGTGCCAGTGGCATGGGGAGCGTGCACACCTACGAGCAGTACTTC
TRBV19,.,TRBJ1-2,CASSIGRVYGYTF,TGTGCCAGTAGTATCGGCAGGGTTTATGGCTACACCTTC
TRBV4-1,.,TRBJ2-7,CASSQDSAEAEQYF,TGCGCCAGCAGCCAAGACTCAGCGGAGGCCGAGCAGTACTTC
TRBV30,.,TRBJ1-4,CASEAPERLFF,TGTGCTTCGGAGGCGCCTGAAAGACTGTTTTTT
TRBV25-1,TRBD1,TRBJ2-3,CASSEYEGRGPTDTQYF,TGTGCCAGCAGTGAATATGAAGGCAGGGGGCCCACAGATACGCAGTATTTT
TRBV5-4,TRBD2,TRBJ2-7,CASSYSGTTSYEQYF,TGTGCCAGCAGCTACTCCGGGACTACCTCCTACGAGCAGTACTTC
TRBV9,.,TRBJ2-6,CASSRTAGANVLTF,TGTGCCAGCAGCCGGACTGCTGGGGCCAACGTCCTGACTTTC
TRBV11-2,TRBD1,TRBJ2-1,CASSLPGQGYTYNEQFF,TGTGCCAGCAGCTTACCGGGACAGGGGTATACCTACAATGAGCAGTTCTTC
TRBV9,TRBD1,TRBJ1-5,CASSVGGTDNQPQHF,TGTGCCAGCAGCGTAGGGGGGACAGATAATCAGCCCCAGCATTTT